The 16 T cell receptor beta chains in this list originate from one sample, sequenced in a study of blood T cell repertoires in COVID-19. Data came from immunoSEQ multiplex PCR; TCRdb stores just in-frame clones and leaves some out. The data show approximately 270,000 clones, approximately 83% seen once. The specimen sequenced was PBMCs or T cells enriched from blood (not recorded which). All receptors come from a woman in her forties or fifties who had recovered from COVID-19.

This rearrangement joins TRBV28 to TRBJ2-7; 9 nucleotides agree with TRBD1. The CDR3 extends over 15 amino acids. Germline V gives CDR1 MDHEN, CDR2 SYDVKM. The trim removed 6 bases at V and 4 bases at J, leaving 10 bases unmatched. The CDR3 spells CASRRYGTGSYEQYF. CDR3 DNA: TGTGCCAGCAGACGGTACGGGACAGGGTCATACGAGCAGTACTTC.

CDR3 amino acids: CASSRSGGGSYEQYF. As DNA, the CDR3 is TGTGCCAGCTCACGTAGCGGGGGCGGTTCCTACGAGCAGTACTTC. The chain has TRBV18 and TRBJ2-7; 9 bases align to TRBD2. CDR3 size: 15 residues. V lost 4 bases and J lost 1; bases outside the gene matches: 5. Germline lookup yields CDR1 KGHSH and CDR2 LQKENI.

The chain joins TRBV28 to TRBJ1-4, with TRBD1 as a possible D gene (6 bases). The V and J ends lost 7 bases and 8 bases respectively, with 14 bases between them. CDR1 MDHEN and CDR2 SYDVKM come from the germline V gene. CDR3 length: 13 amino acids. CDR3 residues: CASKGTGREKLFF. CDR3 coding DNA: TGTGCCAGCAAGGGTACAGGGCGGGAAAAACTGTTTTTT.

The chain carries TRBV2 and TRBJ1-2; 9 bases line up with TRBD1. The CDR3 covers 14 residues. Trimming cost V 6 bases and J 3 bases; bases outside gene matches: 5. From germline, CDR1 is SNHLY and CDR2 FYNNEI. The CDR3 DNA follows: TGTGCCAGCAGCTTCACAGGGGGCGACTATGGCTACACCTTC. It specifies CASSFTGGDYGYTF.

This sequence joins TRBV28 and TRBJ1-1; 9 nucleotides agree with TRBD1. Germline CDR1 MDHEN, CDR2 SYDVKM. The CDR3 is made up of 17 amino acids. J gave up 0 bases and V 4 bases, and 9 bases lay outside the gene matches. CDR3 DNA sequence: TGTGCCAGCAGTTCCCTCGGACAGGGGTTTTTGAACACTGAAGCTTTCTTT. It specifies CASSSLGQGFLNTEAFF.

The chain joins TRBV7-8 to TRBJ1-3; D remains unclear. The CDR3 extends over 13 amino acids. The germline gives CDR1 SGHVS, CDR2 FQNEAQ. V lost 10 bases and J lost 1, with 11 bases in between. CDR3 residues: CATQTPSGNTIYF. The CDR3 coding sequence is TGTGCCACCCAGACACCTTCTGGAAACACCATATATTTT. Together with reference TRBV7-8 and TRBJ1-3, the CDR3 gives the full variable domain: GAGVSQSPRYKVAKRGQDVALRCDPISGHVSLFWYQQALGQGPEFLTYFQNEAQLDKSGLPSDRFFAERPEGSVSTLKIQRTQQEDSAVYLCATQTPSGNTIYFGEGSWLTVV.

V is TRBV19 and J is TRBJ2-7; TRBD1 agrees at 7 bases. Germline V gene data show CDR1 as LNHDA and CDR2 as SQIVND (reference sequence). With V trimmed by 8 bases and J by 2 bases, 6 bases remained unmatched. CDR3 size: 13 residues. CDR3 protein: CASSRDSTYEQYF. In nucleotides, the CDR3 is TGTGCCAGTTCCCGGGACAGTACCTACGAGCAGTACTTC.

V usage is TRBV5-1 and J usage is TRBJ1-1; TRBD1 matches at 8 bases. The CDR3 has 16 residues. CDR1 is SGHRS, CDR2 YFSETQ, per germline. Unmatched junction bases numbered 13, after V lost 3 bases and J lost 6 bases. CDR3 residues: CASSSQIPTGEAEAFF. Here the CDR3 DNA reads TGCGCCAGCAGCTCCCAAATCCCGACAGGGGAGGCTGAAGCTTTCTTT.

The chain joins TRBV5-6 to TRBJ1-1, with 9 bases fitting TRBD1. The CDR3 is 15 amino acids. The germline V gene has CDR1 SGHDT and CDR2 YYEEEE. The V and J ends lost 4 bases and 10 bases, in that order; junction bases with no gene match: 14. The CDR3 bases are TGTGCCAGCAGCCTTGGGGGTAACAGGGGGCGTATAGCTTTCTTT. Translating gives CASSLGGNRGRIAFF.

This chain connects TRBV24-1 to TRBJ2-7; 9 bases line up with TRBD1. Trimming took 4 bases from V and 6 from J; bases not matched to a gene: 6. This CDR3 spans 14 amino acids. Looked up from germline, CDR1 is KGHDR and CDR2 is SFDVKD. The CDR3 is CATSESGTGFEQYF. The CDR3 DNA follows: TGTGCCACCAGTGAATCCGGGACAGGGTTCGAGCAGTACTTC.

The J gene is TRBJ1-3, the V gene TRBV19; no clear D gene. Trimming cost V 7 bases and J 0 bases, with 7 bases left between them. The CDR3 extends over 13 amino acids. The V gene's germline CDR1 is LNHDA and CDR2 SQIVND (reference sequence). CDR3 loop: CASNRDSGNTIYF. The CDR3 DNA sequence: TGTGCCAGTAACCGGGACTCTGGAAACACCATATATTTT.

This chain connects TRBV28 to TRBJ1-1; 10 bases match TRBD1. The CDR3 contains 17 residues. Germline CDR1 is MDHEN and CDR2 is SYDVKM. J gave up 2 bases and V 6 bases, and 12 bases lay outside the gene matches. The CDR3: CASSLGGQGTGNTEAFF. The CDR3 nucleotides read TGTGCCAGCAGCCTGGGGGGACAGGGGACGGGAAACACTGAAGCTTTCTTT.

The genes are TRBV5-1 and TRBJ2-5; 15 bases match TRBD2. The germline V gene has CDR1 SGHRS and CDR2 YFSETQ. V gave up 4 bases and J gave up 6 bases; unmatched junction bases: 10. The CDR3 is 17 amino acids. The CDR3 loop is CASSVEAGLAGGKTQYF. Here the CDR3 DNA reads TGCGCCAGCAGCGTAGAAGCCGGACTAGCGGGAGGGAAGACCCAGTACTTC. Full variable domain (rest looked up from reference TRBV5-1 and TRBJ2-5): KAGVTQTPRYLIKTRGQQVTLSCSPISGHRSVSWYQQTPGQGLQFLFEYFSETQRNKGNFPGRFSGRQFSNSRSEMNVSTLELGDSALYLCASSVEAGLAGGKTQYFGPGTRLLVL.

A remark on this clone: The germline gene is not matched at one end of the junction; a read error may be the cause. The CDR3 sequence is CASSLLQGPAYEQYF. The CDR3 region has the DNA TGTGCTAGCAGCCTCTTACAGGGCCCCGCCTACGAGCAGTACTTC. The chain carries TRBV7-7 and TRBJ2-7; a weak D match, TRBD1 (6 bases). The length of the CDR3 is 15 residues. CDR1 SSHAT and CDR2 FNYEAQ come from the germline V gene (reference sequence).

The chain joins TRBV5-4 to TRBJ2-1; 11 bases match TRBD2. Germline V gene lookup returns CDR1 SGHNT and CDR2 YYREEE (reference sequence). The CDR3 covers 16 residues. After removal of 0 bases from V and 4 bases from J, the junction contained 3 bases not matched to a gene. DNA of the CDR3: TGTGCCAGCAGCTTGGATAGCGGGAGGGATTACAATGAGCAGTTCTTC. It is translated as CASSLDSGRDYNEQFF.

The count of this clone is one. The V gene is TRBV29-1, the J gene TRBJ1-2; D perhaps matches TRBD1 (6 bases). Per the germline V gene, CDR1 is SQVTM and CDR2 is ANQGSEA. V lost 6 bases, J lost 7 bases, and 15 bases lay in between. This CDR3 is built from 12 residues. The CDR3 DNA follows: TGCAGCGTGGGCCAGGGGCAGGGTGGCTACACCTTC. This sequence encodes CSVGQGQGGYTF.